One and the same sample provided the 27 T cell receptor beta chains below, sequenced in a study of radiotherapy plus CTLA-4 blockade in lung cancer. The repertoire was sequenced with immunoSEQ multiplex PCR; TCRdb's copy has only in-frame clones and lacks some. The sample yields tens of thousands of clones, approximately 76% seen once. Material: peripheral blood, obtained from a patient treated with radiotherapy plus ipilimumab. All receptors come from a human donor with non-small cell lung cancer who had a complete response to radiotherapy plus ipilimumab.

CDR3 DNA sequence: TGTGCCAGCAGCCCGGGACAGGCGAACTACGAGCAGTACTTC. Amino acid sequence: CASSPGQANYEQYF. The V and J genes are TRBV11-2 and TRBJ2-7, with 8 bases fitting TRBD1. CDR3 size: 14 residues. The V gene end was trimmed by 5 bases and the J gene end by 3 bases; junction bases not matched to a gene: 6. In germline, CDR1 is SGHAT, CDR2 FQNNGV. The entire variable domain, with the rest obtained from reference TRBV11-2 and TRBJ2-7, is as follows: EAGVAQSPRYKIIEKRQSVAFWCNPISGHATLYWYQQILGQGPKLLIQFQNNGVVDDSQLPKDRFSAERLKGVDSTLKIQPAKLEDSAVYLCASSPGQANYEQYFGPGTRLTVT.

The chain carries TRBV2 and TRBJ2-1, with D uncertain. V was shortened by 2 bases and J by 0 bases, with 11 bases between the two germline ends. CDR1 is SNHLY, CDR2 FYNNEI, per germline. This CDR3 comprises 16 residues. The CDR3 DNA reads TGTGCCAGCAGTGAAAGAGCAATGAGCTCCTACAATGAGCAGTTCTTC. Translating it yields CASSERAMSSYNEQFF.

This chain connects TRBV9 to TRBJ1-3, with D perhaps matching TRBD1 (6 bases). The CDR3 is 15 amino acids. The germline V and J ends were trimmed by 4 bases and 0 bases, with 11 bases remaining between them. Germline CDR1 SGDLS, CDR2 YYNGEE. CDR3 DNA sequence: TGTGCCAGCAGCTTGGGGGGGGCCTCTGGAAACACCATATATTTT. This encodes CASSLGGASGNTIYF.

The chain uses TRBV5-4 and TRBJ1-5; D remains unclear. Germline V CDR1 and CDR2: SGHNT, YYREEE (reference sequence). The germline V and J ends were trimmed by 0 bases and 6 bases, with 4 bases remaining between them. The CDR3 spans 12 residues. The CDR3, as DNA: TGTGCCAGCAGCTTGGCAGGTCAGCCCCAGCATTTT. Protein product: CASSLAGQPQHF.

The rearrangement uses TRBV9 and TRBJ1-1; TRBD1 agrees at 8 bases. The germline gives CDR1 SGDLS, CDR2 YYNGEE. The V gene end was trimmed by 3 bases and the J gene end by 2 bases; junction bases not matched to a gene: 15. The CDR3 length is 18 residues. CDR3 protein: CASSAHRTGQGYNTEAFF. The CDR3 DNA reads as TGTGCCAGCAGCGCACACCGGACCGGACAGGGATACAACACTGAAGCTTTCTTT. The full variable domain, in which reference TRBV9 and TRBJ1-1 provide the parts outside the CDR3, is DSGVTQTPKHLITATGQRVTLRCSPRSGDLSVYWYQQSLDQGLQFLIQYYNGEERAKGNILERFSAQQFPDLHSELNLSSLELGDSALYFCASSAHRTGQGYNTEAFFGQGTRLTVV.

The chain couples TRBV18 to TRBJ2-7, with 8 bases matching TRBD1. The ends lost 3 bases at V and 3 bases at J; junction bases unmatched: 4. Germline V gene data show CDR1 as KGHSH and CDR2 as LQKENI. The CDR3 loop spans 14 amino acids. As DNA, the CDR3 is TGTGCCAGCTCACCGTGGACAGGGAACTACGAGCAGTACTTC. Its translation is CASSPWTGNYEQYF.

This sequence joins TRBV6-5 and TRBJ1-1; 7 nucleotides align to TRBD1. V lost 5 bases and J lost 1; bases outside the gene matches: 4. The CDR3 runs 14 residues. The germline V gene has CDR1 MNHEY and CDR2 SVGAGI. The CDR3 nucleotides are TGTGCCAGCAGTGCCAACAGGGGGAACACTGAAGCTTTCTTT. This gives the protein CASSANRGNTEAFF.

In this sample, this clone turned up a few times. The chain combines TRBV7-9 with TRBJ1-3; TRBD1 aligns across 7 bases. The CDR3 extends over 16 amino acids. Per the germline V gene, CDR1 is SEHNR and CDR2 is FQNEAQ (reference sequence). The V and J ends lost 5 bases and 4 bases, in that order; junction bases with no gene match: 11. CDR3 in amino acids: CASSNQGQWTGNTIYF. The CDR3 DNA sequence: TGTGCCAGCAGCAACCAGGGACAGTGGACCGGAAACACCATATATTTT.

In its sample, this clone was seen once. The V and J genes are TRBV7-2 and TRBJ2-5; tentatively, D is TRBD1 (6 bases). CDR3 size: 14 residues. Germline loops: CDR1 SGHTA, CDR2 FQGNSA. Trimming took 5 bases from V and 1 from J, leaving 11 bases between them. The chain's CDR3 is CASSIQGTQETQYF. The CDR3 DNA follows: TGTGCCAGCAGCATACAGGGAACCCAAGAGACCCAGTACTTC. Based on the CDR3 plus reference TRBV7-2 and TRBJ2-5, the full variable domain is GAGVSQSPSNKVTEKGKDVELRCDPISGHTALYWYRQSLGQGLEFLIYFQGNSAPDKSGLPSDRFSAERTGGSVSTLTIQRTQQEDSAVYLCASSIQGTQETQYFGPGTRLLVL.

The chain combines TRBV19 with TRBJ2-7, with TRBD1 identical over 9 bases. The J segment lost 3 bases and the V segment lost 10 bases, leaving 10 bases of the junction unmatched. The germline gives CDR1 LNHDA, CDR2 SQIVND (reference sequence). The CDR3 loop spans 14 amino acids. CDR3 nucleotides: TGTGCCACCCAGGACAGGGGCGAAAACTACGAGCAGTACTTC. Translated, it gives CATQDRGENYEQYF. Variable domain in full (rest from reference TRBV19 and TRBJ2-7): DGGITQSPKYLFRKEGQNVTLSCEQNLNHDAMYWYRQDPGQGLRLIYYSQIVNDFQKGDIAEGYSVSREKKESFPLTVTSAQKNPTAFYLCATQDRGENYEQYFGPGTRLTVT.

The chain uses TRBV5-1 and TRBJ1-6; 9 bases align to TRBD1. Germline CDR1 SGHRS, CDR2 YFSETQ. With V trimmed by 0 bases and J by 4 bases, 5 bases remained unmatched. The CDR3 is made up of 17 amino acids. The CDR3 is CASSLDGTGTYNSPLHF. In DNA form, the CDR3 reads TGCGCCAGCAGCTTGGACGGGACAGGGACTTATAATTCACCCCTCCACTTT.

Of note for this clone: At one end the junction does not follow the germline gene, possibly because of a read error. The chain uses TRBV18 and TRBJ2-2, with 9 bases matching TRBD1. The CDR3 has 16 residues. Germline CDR1 is KGHSH and CDR2 is LQKENI. The CDR3 nucleotides read TGTGCCAGCTCACCAACAGGGGGCTCATACACCGGGAAGCTGTTTTTT. Amino acid sequence: CASSPTGGSYTGKLFF.

V is TRBV5-8 and J is TRBJ1-1, with D perhaps TRBD1 (6 bases). V lost 5 bases and J 0 bases, leaving 14 bases between the germline ends. The CDR3 has 15 amino acids. Germline V gives CDR1 SGHTS, CDR2 YDEGEE. CDR3 nucleotides: TGTGCCAGCAGTCCGCGGGGGGCGATGAACACTGAAGCTTTCTTT. Translation gives CASSPRGAMNTEAFF.

The V call is TRBV6-6, the J call TRBJ1-2; D not certain. Per the germline V gene, CDR1 is MNHNY and CDR2 is SVGAGI (reference sequence). This CDR3 comprises 14 residues. Trimming shortened V by 0 bases and J by 6 bases, and 11 bases separated the two germline ends. CDR3 in amino acids: CASSYSTPFNGYTF. CDR3 DNA: TGTGCCAGCAGTTACTCGACTCCCTTCAATGGCTACACCTTC.

This rearrangement joins TRBV20-1 to TRBJ2-7; D is possibly TRBD1 (6 bases). CDR3 length: 11 residues. Germline V gene lookup returns CDR1 DFQATT and CDR2 SNEGSKA (reference sequence). The germline V and J ends were trimmed by 7 bases and 2 bases, with 9 bases remaining between them. CDR3 protein: CSGAGAYEQYF. DNA for the CDR3: TGCAGTGGGGCAGGGGCCTACGAGCAGTACTTC.

The chain joins TRBV16 to TRBJ2-7; the D gene is possibly TRBD2 (7 bases). The CDR3 spans 15 residues. CDR1 and CDR2 from the germline V gene are KGHSY and FQNENV. V was cut by 5 bases and J by 5 bases, with 19 bases left in between. The CDR3 coding sequence is TGTGCCAGCAGCGGCGACGCGGGGGCTGGAGACGAGCAGTACTTC. This sequence encodes CASSGDAGAGDEQYF.

The chain joins TRBV19 to TRBJ2-2; D might be TRBD1 (6 bases). Germline V CDR1 and CDR2: LNHDA, SQIVND (reference sequence). V was cut by 9 bases and J by 0 bases, with 11 bases left in between. CDR3 length equals 14 residues. This chain's CDR3 is CASTGQANTGELFF. The CDR3 DNA sequence: TGTGCCAGCACGGGACAAGCGAACACCGGGGAGCTGTTTTTT.

The V gene is TRBV28, the J gene TRBJ1-2; no reliable D call. From germline, CDR1 is MDHEN and CDR2 SYDVKM. There are 12 residues in the CDR3. The V gene lost 7 bases and the J gene lost 2 bases, with 8 bases spanning the gap. The CDR3 protein is CASMAGNYGYTF. The CDR3 DNA reads as TGTGCCAGCATGGCGGGAAACTATGGCTACACCTTC.

The V and J genes are TRBV5-1 and TRBJ2-5, with 7 bases aligning to TRBD1. CDR1 SGHRS and CDR2 YFSETQ come from the germline V gene. V was pared by 0 bases and J by 4 bases, with 6 bases of the junction left unmatched. The CDR3 covers 15 residues. Here the CDR3 DNA reads TGCGCCAGCAGCTTGGCGGACAGGACGGGAGAGACCCAGTACTTC. It specifies CASSLADRTGETQYF.

The chain couples TRBV6-6 to TRBJ1-1; D is possibly TRBD1 (5 bases). The CDR3 is 13 residues long. V lost 10 bases and J 2 bases, leaving 14 bases between the germline ends. Germline assignment: CDR1 MNHNY and CDR2 SVGAGI (reference sequence). The CDR3 loop is CATAGGHNTEAFF. As DNA, the CDR3 is TGTGCCACAGCGGGGGGTCACAACACTGAAGCTTTCTTT.

J is TRBJ2-4 and V is TRBV4-3; 9 bases map to TRBD1. The CDR3 covers 16 residues. Germline loops: CDR1 LGHNA, CDR2 YSLEER. J lost 4 bases, V lost 1 base, and 5 bases had no gene match. CDR3 bases: TGCGCCAGCAGCCAAGTCGGACAGGGGATGAAAAACATTCAGTACTTC. This sequence encodes CASSQVGQGMKNIQYF.

This sequence joins TRBV7-2 and TRBJ1-3; D remains ambiguous. The CDR3 has 13 residues. The germline V gene encodes CDR1 SGHTA and CDR2 FQGNSA. V lost 4 bases to trimming and J lost 0 bases, with 4 bases between them. For the CDR3, the DNA is TGTGCCAGCAGCTCAAACTCTGGAAACACCATATATTTT. It specifies CASSSNSGNTIYF.

The chain combines TRBV9 with TRBJ2-5; 8 bases are a match to TRBD2. J lost 4 bases, V lost 0 bases, and 11 bases had no gene match. Germline V lookup: CDR1 SGDLS, CDR2 YYNGEE. This CDR3 has 17 amino acids. CDR3 sequence (DNA): TGTGCCAGCAGCGTAGGTACTAGCGGCCTAGGGGTAGAGACCCAGTACTTC. Protein: CASSVGTSGLGVETQYF.

This clone turned up a few times. The rearrangement uses TRBV21-1 and TRBJ1-3; the DNA was not compared with TRBD1, the D call given in the table. TRBV21-1 is recorded as a pseudogene. The CDR3 has 12 residues. The CDR3 sequence: CASSPIGNTIYF. Here the CDR3 DNA reads TGTGCCAGCAGCCCCATCGGAAACACCATATATTTT.

This clone appeared a single time. V and J are TRBV28 and TRBJ2-5; no clear D gene. The last part of the DNA fits TRBJ2-7 better; the J call may be wrong. The CDR3 is 11 residues long. Germline V gene lookup returns CDR1 MDHEN and CDR2 SYDVKM. The DNA of the CDR3 is TGTGCCAGCAGTTCTCGCATCGAGCAGTACTTC. As protein: CASSSRIEQYF.

The chain is built from TRBV5-1 and TRBJ2-2; unclear D gene. The V end lost 4 bases, the J end lost 5 bases, and 9 bases lay between the germline ends. CDR3 length: 13 amino acids. Germline CDR1 SGHRS, CDR2 YFSETQ. The CDR3 reads CASSPQLTGELFF. Written as DNA, the CDR3 is TGCGCCAGCAGCCCGCAGTTGACCGGGGAGCTGTTTTTT.

This clone was seen a handful of times. The V call is TRBV7-9, the J call TRBJ1-3; maybe TRBD1 (5 bases). Germline V gene lookup returns CDR1 SEHNR and CDR2 FQNEAQ (reference sequence). The CDR3 length is 14 residues. The germline V and J ends were trimmed by 3 bases and 1 base, with 7 bases remaining between them. The CDR3: CASSFRQSGNTIYF. DNA for the CDR3: TGTGCCAGCAGCTTCAGACAGTCTGGAAACACCATATATTTT.